These 31 T cell receptor beta chains share one sample of origin, sequenced in a study of CD8 T cells in Susac syndrome. Random hexamers were used to reverse transcribe 0.5 to 1 ug of RNA. TCRdb reprocessed the immunoSEQ multiplex PCR reads via MiXCR and lists one record per CDR3 protein. Among approximately 150,000 distinct CDR3 sequences listed, about 94% were seen once. Sample: CD4+ T cells from PBMCs. Source of these receptors: a human donor in good health.

This sequence joins TRBV20-1 and TRBJ1-5, with D uncertain. Germline CDR1 DFQATT, CDR2 SNEGSKA (reference sequence). The CDR3 consists of 13 residues. Trimming stripped 4 bases from V and 7 bases from J, with 14 bases between. Here the CDR3 reads CSAKSDPNQPQHF. DNA for the CDR3: TGCAGTGCTAAATCTGACCCAAACCAGCCCCAGCATTTT.

CDR3 DNA sequence: TGTGCCAGCAGCTCCCCCCAGGGTAACTATGGCTACACCTTC. Its translation: CASSSPQGNYGYTF. The V and J genes are TRBV12-3 or TRBV12-4 and TRBJ1-2, with D possibly being TRBD1 (5 bases). V was pared by 6 bases and J by 1 base, with 12 bases between. The CDR3 consists of 14 residues.

The V and J genes are TRBV19 and TRBJ2-5; D unclear. This CDR3 comprises 11 residues. Trimming shortened V by 3 bases and J by 2 bases, and 1 base separated the two germline ends. Germline-derived CDR1 and CDR2 are LNHDA and SQIVND (reference sequence). CDR3: CASSIQETQYF. The CDR3 bases are TGTGCCAGTAGTATTCAAGAGACCCAGTACTTC.

The chain carries TRBV29-1 and TRBJ1-1; the D is unclear. The germline V and J ends were trimmed by 4 bases and 7 bases, with 19 bases remaining between them. CDR1 SQVTM and CDR2 ANQGSEA come from the germline V gene. The CDR3 extends over 14 amino acids. CDR3: CSVAPAFYELEAFF. The CDR3 region has the DNA TGCAGCGTTGCCCCGGCTTTCTACGAACTTGAAGCTTTCTTT.

The chain links TRBV6-1 to TRBJ2-2; 10 positions match TRBD1. J was trimmed by 3 bases and V by 6 bases; bases with no gene match: 13. The CDR3 covers 18 residues. CDR1 and CDR2 from the germline V gene are MNHNS and SASEGT. CDR3 coding DNA: TGTGCCAGCAGCCCGGGACAGGGGTGGTCGGCGGACACCGGGGAGCTGTTTTTT. Residues: CASSPGQGWSADTGELFF.

The CDR3 coding sequence is TGCGCCAGCAGCGCACAGGGTGACTATGGCTACACCTTC. This gives the protein CASSAQGDYGYTF. V gene TRBV5-1 combines with J gene TRBJ1-2; D perhaps matches TRBD1 (6 bases). CDR1 and CDR2 (germline): SGHRS, YFSETQ. Between the trimmed V and J ends, which lost 4 bases and 3 bases, there was a span of 10 bases. This CDR3 is built from 13 residues.

This chain uses TRBV6-5 with TRBJ1-1, with D possibly TRBD1 on 5 matching bases. The V gene lost 2 bases and the J gene lost 3 bases, with 13 bases spanning the gap. The CDR3 is 15 residues long. From germline, CDR1 is MNHEY and CDR2 SVGAGI. CDR3 sequence reads: CASSYSWTTDTEAFF. CDR3 DNA: TGTGCCAGCAGTTACAGCTGGACAACTGACACTGAAGCTTTCTTT.

The rearrangement uses TRBV2 and TRBJ2-6, with TRBD1 matching 8 bases. CDR3 size: 15 residues. The germline gives CDR1 SNHLY, CDR2 FYNNEI. V gave up 8 bases and J gave up 4 bases; unmatched junction bases: 7. CDR3: CASRKTGAGANVLTF. The CDR3 DNA is TGTGCCAGCCGAAAGACAGGGGCCGGGGCCAACGTCCTGACTTTC.

The J gene is TRBJ1-6, the V gene TRBV7-2, with D possibly being TRBD1 (6 bases). CDR1 SGHTA and CDR2 FQGNSA come from the germline V gene. V shed 2 bases and J shed 8 bases, with 22 bases lying between them. The CDR3 sequence is 18 residues long. Here the CDR3 reads CASSLFGQTAGGDSPLHF. The CDR3 DNA reads as TGTGCCAGCAGCTTATTCGGACAGACTGCAGGAGGGGATTCACCCCTCCACTTT.

This chain joins TRBV5-1 and TRBJ2-7; maybe TRBD1 (6 bases). V gave up 7 bases and J gave up 0 bases, with 14 bases separating them. Germline V gene data show CDR1 as SGHRS and CDR2 as YFSETQ. The CDR3 length is 14 residues. CDR3 sequence: CASGDDRTSYEQYF. The CDR3 DNA reads as TGCGCCAGCGGAGACGACAGGACCTCCTACGAGCAGTACTTC.

The J gene is TRBJ2-6, the V gene TRBV5-1; 7 nucleotides agree with TRBD1. CDR3 length: 16 residues. Trimming at V came to 4 bases and at J to 1 base, leaving 5 bases not matched to a gene. The V gene's germline CDR1 is SGHRS and CDR2 YFSETQ. CDR3 sequence: CASSPGTASGANVLTF. The CDR3, as DNA: TGCGCCAGCAGCCCCGGGACAGCATCTGGGGCCAACGTCCTGACTTTC.

This chain connects TRBV4-1 to TRBJ2-7, with 11 bases matching TRBD1. After removal of 5 bases from V and 3 bases from J, the junction contained 9 bases not matched to a gene. CDR3 length: 16 residues. Per the germline V gene, CDR1 is MGHRA and CDR2 is YSYEKL. The CDR3 is CASSIRWTGGSYEQYF. The CDR3 DNA is TGCGCCAGCAGCATACGCTGGACAGGGGGCAGCTACGAGCAGTACTTC.

The chain carries TRBV20-1 and TRBJ1-2; tentatively, D is TRBD1 (6 bases). The V end was cut by 6 bases, the J end by 8 bases, with 19 bases between. Germline-derived CDR1 and CDR2 are DFQATT and SNEGSKA (reference sequence). The CDR3 consists of 13 residues. The chain's CDR3 is CSAEREGGGGYTF. Written as DNA, the CDR3 is TGCAGTGCCGAGAGGGAAGGGGGGGGAGGCTACACCTTC.

The chain joins TRBV10-3 to TRBJ2-7, with D possibly being TRBD1 (6 bases). Germline V lookup: CDR1 ENHRY, CDR2 SYGVKD. V lost 5 bases and J 6 bases, leaving 11 bases between the germline ends. The CDR3 sequence is 12 residues long. This chain's CDR3 is CAISPQGREQYF. CDR3 nucleotides: TGTGCCATCAGTCCACAGGGACGCGAGCAGTACTTC.

This chain connects TRBV5-6 to TRBJ1-2; no reliable D call. V lost 9 bases, J lost 6 bases, and 15 bases lay in between. CDR1 is SGHDT, CDR2 YYEEEE, per germline. The CDR3 contains 12 residues. The CDR3 is CATGRAVDGYTF. The DNA for the CDR3 is TGTGCCACTGGGCGGGCTGTCGATGGCTACACCTTC.

The chain couples TRBV6-5 to TRBJ2-5, with D tentatively TRBD1 (6 bases). Germline lookup yields CDR1 MNHEY and CDR2 SVGAGI. The CDR3 is made up of 12 amino acids. Trimming cost V 5 bases and J 3 bases, with 7 bases left between them. The DNA for the CDR3 is TGTGCCAGCAGTCCAGGGGAAGAGACCCAGTACTTC. Translating it yields CASSPGEETQYF.

This rearrangement joins TRBV3-1 to TRBJ2-5; 8 nucleotides agree with TRBD2. The V segment lost 6 bases and the J segment 3 bases; nucleotides outside the gene matches: 3. Germline V CDR1 and CDR2: LGHDT, YNNKEL (reference sequence). This CDR3 contains 13 residues. In DNA form, the CDR3 reads TGTGCCAGCAGAATTAGCGGGAAAGAGACCCAGTACTTC. Protein sequence: CASRISGKETQYF.

J is TRBJ1-1 and V is TRBV6-2 or TRBV6-3, with D perhaps matching TRBD1 (5 bases). Germline V CDR1 and CDR2: MNHEY, SVGEGT. This CDR3 spans 14 amino acids. The ends were cut back, 5 bases at V and 1 base at J, with 11 bases in the middle. CDR3 DNA: TGTGCCAGCAGTAGGACACTCGGGAACACTGAAGCTTTCTTT. This translates into CASSRTLGNTEAFF.

V is TRBV12-3 or TRBV12-4 and J is TRBJ2-5, with D perhaps matching TRBD2 (6 bases). Deletions cut 3 bases from V and 5 bases from J, with 10 bases between. The CDR3 runs 13 residues. The CDR3 region is CASSLREVETQYF. Here the CDR3 DNA reads TGTGCCAGCAGTTTGCGGGAAGTGGAGACCCAGTACTTC.

This clonotype was observed a few times. J is TRBJ2-5 and V is TRBV5-6; D is unclear. Germline loops: CDR1 SGHDT, CDR2 YYEEEE. CDR3 length equals 12 residues. Trimming shortened V by 0 bases and J by 2 bases, and 2 bases separated the two germline ends. CDR3 nucleotide sequence: TGTGCCAGCAGCTTGGCGCAAGAGACCCAGTACTTC. This sequence encodes CASSLAQETQYF.

The genes are TRBV27 and TRBJ1-1; unclear D gene. V was cut by 6 bases and J by 2 bases, with 10 bases left in between. Germline V lookup: CDR1 MNHEY, CDR2 SMNVEV (reference sequence). The CDR3 covers 13 residues. The CDR3, as DNA: TGTGCCAGCAGCCAAAGTAGAAACACTGAAGCTTTCTTT. Translated: CASSQSRNTEAFF.

This chain uses TRBV5-1 with TRBJ1-4, with 7 bases identical to TRBD1. Germline V gene sequence: CDR1 SGHRS, CDR2 YFSETQ. Trimming at V came to 0 bases and at J to 8 bases, leaving 4 bases not matched to a gene. The CDR3 sequence is 14 residues long. The CDR3 region is CASSLEADREKLFF. In DNA, the CDR3 is TGCGCCAGCAGCTTGGAGGCGGACAGGGAAAAACTGTTTTTT.

J is TRBJ2-7 and V is TRBV20-1; TRBD1 is a possible D gene (5 bases). The CDR3 is made up of 13 amino acids. In germline, CDR1 is DFQATT, CDR2 SNEGSKA (reference sequence). V lost 2 bases to trimming and J lost 4 bases, with 12 bases between them. This chain's CDR3 is CSARKGSGYEQYF. In nucleotides, the CDR3 is TGCAGTGCTAGAAAGGGGTCTGGTTACGAGCAGTACTTC.

This chain uses TRBV19 with TRBJ1-2; the D gene is possibly TRBD1 (5 bases). Trimming shortened V by 7 bases and J by 9 bases, and 12 bases separated the two germline ends. Germline lookup yields CDR1 LNHDA and CDR2 SQIVND (reference sequence). The CDR3 is 11 amino acids. CDR3 sequence (DNA): TGTGCCAGTACCACCCGGGGGAGCTACACCTTC. Protein product: CASTTRGSYTF. Combining the CDR3 with reference TRBV19 and TRBJ1-2 gives the whole variable domain DGGITQSPKYLFRKEGQNVTLSCEQNLNHDAMYWYRQDPGQGLRLIYYSQIVNDFQKGDIAEGYSVSREKKESFPLTVTSAQKNPTAFYLCASTTRGSYTFGSGTRLTVV.

This clonotype has only one observation. The rearrangement links TRBV7-2 to TRBJ2-7; D possibly corresponds to TRBD1 (5 bases). This CDR3 is built from 14 residues. From germline, CDR1 is SGHTA and CDR2 FQGNSA. V was trimmed by 3 bases and J by 6 bases, leaving 15 bases between them. The CDR3 loop reads CASSLGREGLEQYF. The CDR3 DNA sequence: TGTGCCAGCAGCTTGGGCAGGGAAGGGCTCGAGCAGTACTTC. Together with reference TRBV7-2 and TRBJ2-7, the CDR3 gives the full variable domain: GAGVSQSPSNKVTEKGKDVELRCDPISGHTALYWYRQSLGQGLEFLIYFQGNSAPDKSGLPSDRFSAERTGGSVSTLTIQRTQQEDSAVYLCASSLGREGLEQYFGPGTRLTVT.

The V gene is TRBV3-1, the J gene TRBJ2-2; D is uncertain. The CDR3 runs to 14 residues. The germline gives CDR1 LGHDT, CDR2 YNNKEL (reference sequence). The V and J ends lost 6 bases and 2 bases respectively, with 10 bases between them. The CDR3 coding sequence is TGTGCCAGCAGGTCAACTTATAACACCGGGGAGCTGTTTTTT. Translated: CASRSTYNTGELFF.

V usage is TRBV20-1 and J usage is TRBJ2-5; maybe TRBD2 (6 bases). The germline CDR1 and CDR2 sequences are DFQATT and SNEGSKA (reference sequence). This CDR3 spans 16 amino acids. V was shortened by 0 bases and J by 2 bases, with 16 bases between the two germline ends. The CDR3 region has the DNA TGCAGTGCTAGAGATTTGGGCGGACTAAAGCAAGAGACCCAGTACTTC. It encodes CSARDLGGLKQETQYF.

The chain uses TRBV7-2 and TRBJ2-5, with 10 bases lining up with TRBD1. The junction had 15 bases not matched to a gene; V was cut back by 0 bases and J by 5 bases. CDR3 size: 19 residues. Germline V lookup: CDR1 SGHTA, CDR2 FQGNSA. CDR3 in DNA: TGTGCCAGCAGCTTAGCCCCTTCCTTCGGGACAGGGGCCGCGGAGACCCAGTACTTC. This gives the protein CASSLAPSFGTGAAETQYF. The whole variable domain, filled in from reference TRBV7-2 and TRBJ2-5, reads GAGVSQSPSNKVTEKGKDVELRCDPISGHTALYWYRQSLGQGLEFLIYFQGNSAPDKSGLPSDRFSAERTGGSVSTLTIQRTQQEDSAVYLCASSLAPSFGTGAAETQYFGPGTRLLVL.

This rearrangement joins TRBV9 to TRBJ2-1; 9 bases match TRBD2. J lost 1 base, V lost 2 bases, and 4 bases had no gene match. The CDR3 spans 16 residues. Germline V CDR1 and CDR2: SGDLS, YYNGEE. The chain's CDR3 is CASSVAGGQSYNEQFF. The CDR3 DNA is TGTGCCAGCAGCGTTGCGGGGGGGCAGTCCTACAATGAGCAGTTCTTC.

This clonotype showed up just a few times. V and J are TRBV3-1 and TRBJ1-1, with no clear D. V lost 3 bases to trimming and J lost 0 bases, with 5 bases between them. The CDR3 runs to 13 residues. The germline V gene has CDR1 LGHDT and CDR2 YNNKEL (reference sequence). The CDR3 DNA follows: TGTGCCAGCAGCCAGTCAGTGAACACTGAAGCTTTCTTT. This encodes CASSQSVNTEAFF.

This chain uses TRBV4-2 with TRBJ2-7; 10 nucleotides line up with TRBD2. The CDR3 has 15 amino acids. The germline gives CDR1 LGHNA, CDR2 YNFKEQ. With V trimmed by 3 bases and J by 4 bases, 6 bases remained unmatched. The CDR3 is CASSQSGGAVYEQYF. The CDR3, as DNA: TGTGCCAGCAGCCAGAGCGGGGGGGCCGTATACGAGCAGTACTTC.